These 6 T cell receptor beta chains were all obtained from the same sample, sequenced in a study of T cell repertoires in cytomegalovirus infection. MiXCR was run by TCRdb on the reads, yielding one entry per CDR3 protein. The sample shows about 530,000 distinct CDR3 sequences, around a quarter of them seen only once. The sequenced material came from PBMCs. The receptors originated from a human donor in good health (CMV status not recorded). Some clones in this sample may be carry-over from other donors' samples.

This chain connects TRBV5-8 to TRBJ2-5; 7 bases line up with TRBD1. The germline gives CDR1 SGHTS, CDR2 YDEGEE. The length of the CDR3 is 15 residues. V dropped 4 bases and J dropped 2; count of bases not matched to a gene: 8. CDR3 loop: CASSGITGVQETQYF. The DNA of the CDR3 is TGTGCCAGCAGCGGAATAACAGGGGTGCAAGAGACCCAGTACTTC.

The chain links TRBV12-3 or TRBV12-4 to TRBJ1-1, with D perhaps matching TRBD1 (5 bases). Trimming left V 3 bases short and J 1 base short, with 12 bases between. The CDR3 is 15 amino acids. Written as DNA, the CDR3 is TGTGCCAGCAGTTTTGTCGGGGACGGGAACACTGAAGCTTTCTTT. It yields the protein CASSFVGDGNTEAFF.

This clonotype was observed many times. This sequence joins TRBV7-6 and TRBJ1-2, with D perhaps TRBD1 (6 bases). This CDR3 region has 14 residues. Germline CDR1 and CDR2: SGHVS and FNYEAQ. V lost 0 bases, J lost 6 bases, and 11 bases lay in between. The DNA of the CDR3 is TGTGCCAGCAGCTTAGCCGGGGGGCTGGATGGCTACACCTTC. Its translation is CASSLAGGLDGYTF.

At least ten counts were recorded for this clonotype. The rearrangement links TRBV7-2 to TRBJ2-1; no clear D gene. Germline V gives CDR1 SGHTA, CDR2 FQGNSA. The CDR3 consists of 14 residues. Trimming stripped 1 base from V and 0 bases from J, with 4 bases between. CDR3 sequence reads: CASSLDASYNEQFF. The CDR3 DNA sequence: TGTGCCAGCAGCTTAGATGCCTCCTACAATGAGCAGTTCTTC. Variable domain in full (rest from reference TRBV7-2 and TRBJ2-1): GAGVSQSPSNKVTEKGKDVELRCDPISGHTALYWYRQSLGQGLEFLIYFQGNSAPDKSGLPSDRFSAERTGGSVSTLTIQRTQQEDSAVYLCASSLDASYNEQFFGPGTRLTVL.

In its sample, this clonotype was seen a few times. CDR3 region: CASSPHPGTSRSYNEQFF. DNA for the CDR3: TGTGCCAGCAGCCCCCACCCGGGGACTAGTCGGTCCTACAATGAGCAGTTCTTC. The chain has TRBV7-9 and TRBJ2-1; 8 bases map to TRBD2. The CDR3 length is 18 residues. V lost 5 bases and J lost 1; bases outside the gene matches: 13. Germline CDR1 reads SEHNR; CDR2 reads FQNEAQ (reference sequence).

CDR3 region: CASSRGTGEAFF. The CDR3 DNA reads as TGTGCCAGCAGTCGGGGAACAGGTGAAGCTTTCTTT. V is TRBV6-5 and J is TRBJ1-1; tentatively, D is TRBD1 (5 bases). The germline CDR1 and CDR2 sequences are MNHEY and SVGAGI. V lost 5 bases and J lost 7, with 11 bases in between. This CDR3 has 12 amino acids.